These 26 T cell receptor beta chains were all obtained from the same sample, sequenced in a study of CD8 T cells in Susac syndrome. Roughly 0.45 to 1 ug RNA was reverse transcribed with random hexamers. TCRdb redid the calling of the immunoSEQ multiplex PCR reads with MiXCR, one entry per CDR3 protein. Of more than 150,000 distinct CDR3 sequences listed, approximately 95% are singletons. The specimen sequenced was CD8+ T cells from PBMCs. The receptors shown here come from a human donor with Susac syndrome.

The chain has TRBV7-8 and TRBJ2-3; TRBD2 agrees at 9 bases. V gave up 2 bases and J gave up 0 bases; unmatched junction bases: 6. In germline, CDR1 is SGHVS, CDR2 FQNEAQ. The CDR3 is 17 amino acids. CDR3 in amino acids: CASSLSSAGGSTDTQYF. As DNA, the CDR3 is TGTGCCAGCAGCTTATCCTCCGCGGGAGGGAGCACAGATACGCAGTATTTT. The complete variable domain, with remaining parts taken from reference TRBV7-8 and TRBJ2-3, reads GAGVSQSPRYKVAKRGQDVALRCDPISGHVSLFWYQQALGQGPEFLTYFQNEAQLDKSGLPSDRFFAERPEGSVSTLKIQRTQQEDSAVYLCASSLSSAGGSTDTQYFGPGTRLTVL.

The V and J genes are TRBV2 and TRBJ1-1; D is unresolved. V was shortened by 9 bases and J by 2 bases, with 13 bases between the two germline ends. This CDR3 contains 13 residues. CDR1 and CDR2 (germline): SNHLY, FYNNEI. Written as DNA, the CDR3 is TGTGCCAGTCGTCAGGATATCAACACTGAAGCTTTCTTT. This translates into CASRQDINTEAFF. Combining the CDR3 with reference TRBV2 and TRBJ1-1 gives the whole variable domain EPEVTQTPSHQVTQMGQEVILRCVPISNHLYFYWYRQILGQKVEFLVSFYNNEISEKSEIFDDQFSVERPDGSNFTLKIRSTKLEDSAMYFCASRQDINTEAFFGQGTRLTVV.

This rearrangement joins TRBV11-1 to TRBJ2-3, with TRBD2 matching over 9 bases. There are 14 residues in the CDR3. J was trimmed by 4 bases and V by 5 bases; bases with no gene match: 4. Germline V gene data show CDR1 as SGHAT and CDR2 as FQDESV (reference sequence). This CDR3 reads CASSILAGADTQYF. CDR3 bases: TGTGCCAGCAGCATATTAGCGGGAGCAGATACGCAGTATTTT.

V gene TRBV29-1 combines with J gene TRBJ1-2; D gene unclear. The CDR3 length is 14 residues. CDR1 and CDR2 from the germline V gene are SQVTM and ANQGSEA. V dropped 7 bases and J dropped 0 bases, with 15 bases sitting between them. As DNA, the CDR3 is TGCAGCGCCCCGAACCCAACAGCTAACTATGGCTACACCTTC. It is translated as CSAPNPTANYGYTF.

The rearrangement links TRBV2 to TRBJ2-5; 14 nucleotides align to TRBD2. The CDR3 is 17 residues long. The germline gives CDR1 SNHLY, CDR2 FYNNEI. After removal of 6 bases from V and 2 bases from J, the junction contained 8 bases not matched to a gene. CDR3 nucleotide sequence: TGTGCCAGCAGCCCCGGGACTAGCGGGGGCCTTCAAGAGACCCAGTACTTC. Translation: CASSPGTSGGLQETQYF.

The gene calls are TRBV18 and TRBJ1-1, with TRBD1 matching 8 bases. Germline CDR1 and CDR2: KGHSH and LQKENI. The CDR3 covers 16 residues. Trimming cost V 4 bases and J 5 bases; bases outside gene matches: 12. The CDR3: CASSLQIDRGGTEAFF. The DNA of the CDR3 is TGTGCCAGCTCACTACAAATAGACAGGGGAGGAACTGAAGCTTTCTTT.

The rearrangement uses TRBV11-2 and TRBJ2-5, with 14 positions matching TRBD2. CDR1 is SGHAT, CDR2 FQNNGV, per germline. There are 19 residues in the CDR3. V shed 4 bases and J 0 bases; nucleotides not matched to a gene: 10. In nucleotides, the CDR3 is TGTGCCAGCAGCTCCACCGGACTAGCGGGGGGACCGTACCAAGAGACCCAGTACTTC. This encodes CASSSTGLAGGPYQETQYF.

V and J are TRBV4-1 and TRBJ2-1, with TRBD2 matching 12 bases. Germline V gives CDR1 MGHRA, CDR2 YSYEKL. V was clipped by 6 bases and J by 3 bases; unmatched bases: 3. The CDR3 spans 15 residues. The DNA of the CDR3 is TGCGCCAGCAGGCAACTAGCGGGGGGCTACAATGAGCAGTTCTTC. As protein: CASRQLAGGYNEQFF.

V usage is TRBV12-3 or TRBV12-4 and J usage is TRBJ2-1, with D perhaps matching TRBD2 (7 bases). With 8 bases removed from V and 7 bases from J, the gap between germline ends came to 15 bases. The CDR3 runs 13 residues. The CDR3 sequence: CASGGGGYNEQFF. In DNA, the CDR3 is TGTGCCAGCGGGGGCGGGGGCTATAATGAGCAGTTCTTC.

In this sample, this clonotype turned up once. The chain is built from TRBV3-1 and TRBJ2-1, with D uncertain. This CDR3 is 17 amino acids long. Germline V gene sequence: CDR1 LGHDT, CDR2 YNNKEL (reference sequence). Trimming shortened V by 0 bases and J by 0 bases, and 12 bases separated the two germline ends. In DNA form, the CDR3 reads TGTGCCAGCAGCCAAGACGTCGGTTACAGCTCCTACAATGAGCAGTTCTTC. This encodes CASSQDVGYSSYNEQFF.

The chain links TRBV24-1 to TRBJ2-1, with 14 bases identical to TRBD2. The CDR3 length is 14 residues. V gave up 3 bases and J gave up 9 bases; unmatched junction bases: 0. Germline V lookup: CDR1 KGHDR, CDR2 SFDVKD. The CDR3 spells CATSDGLAGGEQFF. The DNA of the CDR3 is TGTGCCACCAGTGATGGACTAGCGGGAGGTGAGCAGTTCTTC.

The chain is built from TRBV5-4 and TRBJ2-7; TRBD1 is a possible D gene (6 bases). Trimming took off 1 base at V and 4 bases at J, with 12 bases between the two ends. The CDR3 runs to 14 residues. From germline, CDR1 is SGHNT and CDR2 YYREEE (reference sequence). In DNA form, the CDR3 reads TGTGCCAGCAGCTTGAGGCAGGGGCGGTACGAGCAGTACTTC. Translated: CASSLRQGRYEQYF. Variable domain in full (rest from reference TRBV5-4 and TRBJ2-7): ETGVTQSPTHLIKTRGQQVTLRCSSQSGHNTVSWYQQALGQGPQFIFQYYREEENGRGNFPPRFSGLQFPNYSSELNVNALELDDSALYLCASSLRQGRYEQYFGPGTRLTVT.

Here the CDR3 reads CASSDLSTGLNTEAFF. Here the CDR3 DNA reads TGTGCCAGCAGTGACCTTTCGACAGGGTTGAACACTGAAGCTTTCTTT. V is TRBV6-2 or TRBV6-3 and J is TRBJ1-1, with TRBD1 identical over 7 bases. This CDR3 is 16 amino acids long. The germline V gene has CDR1 MNHEY and CDR2 SVGEGT. After removal of 5 bases from V and 0 bases from J, the junction contained 9 bases not matched to a gene.

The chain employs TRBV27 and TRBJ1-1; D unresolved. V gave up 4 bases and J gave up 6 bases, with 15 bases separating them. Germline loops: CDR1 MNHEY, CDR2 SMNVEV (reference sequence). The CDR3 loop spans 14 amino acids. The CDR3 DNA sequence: TGTGCCAGCAGTTCTTCCGGGTTTAGGGCTGAAGCTTTCTTT. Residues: CASSSSGFRAEAFF.

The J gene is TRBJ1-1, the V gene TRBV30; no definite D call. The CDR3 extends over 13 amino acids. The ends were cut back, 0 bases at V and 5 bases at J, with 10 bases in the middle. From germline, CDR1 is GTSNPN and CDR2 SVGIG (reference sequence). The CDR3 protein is CAWSVAGLTEAFF. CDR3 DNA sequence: TGTGCCTGGAGTGTGGCGGGCTTGACTGAAGCTTTCTTT.

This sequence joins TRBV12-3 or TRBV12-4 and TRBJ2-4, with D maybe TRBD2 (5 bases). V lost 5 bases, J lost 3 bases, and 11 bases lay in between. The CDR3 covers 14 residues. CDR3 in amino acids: CASSAGLSKNIQYF. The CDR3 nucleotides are TGTGCCAGCAGTGCCGGACTGAGCAAAAACATTCAGTACTTC.

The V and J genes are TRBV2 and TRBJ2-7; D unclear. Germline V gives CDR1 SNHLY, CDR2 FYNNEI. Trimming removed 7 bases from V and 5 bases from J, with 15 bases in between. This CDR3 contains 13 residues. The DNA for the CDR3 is TGTGCCAGCAAAAACGGCTATCGCGACGAGCAGTACTTC. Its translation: CASKNGYRDEQYF.

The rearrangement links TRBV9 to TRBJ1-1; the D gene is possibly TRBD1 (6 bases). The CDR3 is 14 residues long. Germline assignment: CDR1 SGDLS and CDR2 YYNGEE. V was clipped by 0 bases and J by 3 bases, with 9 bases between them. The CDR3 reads CASSVEGGDTEAFF. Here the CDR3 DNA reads TGTGCCAGCAGCGTAGAGGGGGGAGACACTGAAGCTTTCTTT.

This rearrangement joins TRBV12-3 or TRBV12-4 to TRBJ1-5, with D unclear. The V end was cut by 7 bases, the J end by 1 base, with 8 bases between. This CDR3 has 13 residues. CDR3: CASTDKSNQPQHF. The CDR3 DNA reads TGTGCCAGCACCGACAAAAGCAATCAGCCCCAGCATTTT.

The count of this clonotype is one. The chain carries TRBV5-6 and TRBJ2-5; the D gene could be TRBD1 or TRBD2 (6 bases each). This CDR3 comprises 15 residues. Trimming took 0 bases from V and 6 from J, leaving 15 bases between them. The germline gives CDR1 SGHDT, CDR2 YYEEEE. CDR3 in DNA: TGTGCCAGCAGCTTGGGTCTCGGGGGCTACCAGACCCAGTACTTC. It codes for CASSLGLGGYQTQYF.

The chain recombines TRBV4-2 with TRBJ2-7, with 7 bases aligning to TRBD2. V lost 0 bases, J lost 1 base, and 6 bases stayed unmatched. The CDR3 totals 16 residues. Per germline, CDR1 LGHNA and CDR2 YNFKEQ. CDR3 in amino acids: CASSQDLTSASYEQYF. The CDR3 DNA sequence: TGTGCCAGCAGCCAAGATTTAACTAGCGCTTCCTACGAGCAGTACTTC.

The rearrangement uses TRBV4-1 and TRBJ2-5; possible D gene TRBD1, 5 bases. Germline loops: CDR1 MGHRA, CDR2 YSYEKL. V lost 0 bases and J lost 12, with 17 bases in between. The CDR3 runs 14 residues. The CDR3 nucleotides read TGCGCCAGCAGCCAAGACCCAACGACTTCAGGGAAGTACTTC. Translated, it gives CASSQDPTTSGKYF.

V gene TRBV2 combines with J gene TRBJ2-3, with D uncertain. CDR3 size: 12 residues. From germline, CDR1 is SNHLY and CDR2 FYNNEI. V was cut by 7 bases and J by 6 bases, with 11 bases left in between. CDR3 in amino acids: CASNQLSDTQYF. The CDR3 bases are TGTGCCAGCAACCAACTTTCGGATACGCAGTATTTT.

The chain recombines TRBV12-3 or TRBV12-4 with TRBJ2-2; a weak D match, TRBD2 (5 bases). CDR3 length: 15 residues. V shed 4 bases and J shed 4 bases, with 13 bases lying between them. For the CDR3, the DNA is TGTGCCAGCAGTTCTCTCCTGAGGGCCACCGGGGAGCTGTTTTTT. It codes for CASSSLLRATGELFF.

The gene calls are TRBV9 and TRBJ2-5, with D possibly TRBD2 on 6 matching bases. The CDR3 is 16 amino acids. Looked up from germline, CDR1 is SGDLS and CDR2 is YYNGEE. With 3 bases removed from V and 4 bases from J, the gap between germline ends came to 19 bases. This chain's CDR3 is CASSGGAQGLPETQYF. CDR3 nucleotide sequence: TGTGCCAGCAGCGGAGGAGCTCAGGGACTTCCAGAGACCCAGTACTTC.

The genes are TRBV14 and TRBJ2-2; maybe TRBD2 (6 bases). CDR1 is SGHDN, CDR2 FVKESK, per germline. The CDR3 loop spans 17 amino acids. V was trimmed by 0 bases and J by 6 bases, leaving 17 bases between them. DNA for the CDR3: TGTGCCAGCAGCCAAGAACGGAGGGGCGAATTACCCGGGGAGCTGTTTTTT. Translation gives CASSQERRGELPGELFF.